This T cell receptor beta chain is drawn from a study of T-cell reconstitution after alpha-beta-depleted transplantation in children. Study observations and caveats: Newly generated T cells supplied most T-cell counts and diversity one year post-transplant. For some patients, TCRbeta diversity was high at day 60 because of recipient T cells and thymic progenitors that survived.

The library targeted TCRbeta and was prepared with unique molecular identifiers. One entry per CDR3 protein results from TCRdb running MiXCR on the PCR reads. This table holds about 640,000 distinct CDR3 sequences, under 15% found once. About this clonotype: As yet, its antigen is unknown.

The CDR3 is 14 residues long. Deletions cut 7 bases from V and 6 bases from J, with 19 bases between. Germline CDR1 and CDR2: SQVTM and ANQGSEA. This sample comprised PBMCs, mostly from graft donor cells, obtained 360 days after TCRalphabeta/CD19-depleted stem cell transplant. The receptor comes from a male patient younger than 18 who had a stem cell transplant for acute myeloid leukemia, so the T cells may come from the graft donor. The chain joins TRBV29-1 to TRBJ2-1, with D maybe TRBD2 (5 bases). CDR3: CSGSGGDVTNEQFF. The CDR3 region has the DNA TGCAGCGGCTCAGGAGGAGATGTTACCAATGAGCAGTTCTTC.